These 32 T cell receptor beta chains originate from one sample sequenced in a study of blood T cell repertoires in COVID-19. Here immunoSEQ multiplex PCR was the method, and the copy in TCRdb shows in-frame clones only, minus some. The sample holds approximately 250,000 clones, around nine tenths seen once. The sample taken for sequencing was peripheral blood. Receptors originate from a man aged 25 to 40 with active or convalescent COVID-19.

V gene TRBV27 combines with J gene TRBJ2-2, with 9 bases fitting TRBD1. V trimming: 8 bases; J trimming: 4 bases; junction bases outside the gene matches: 2. Germline CDR1 MNHEY, CDR2 SMNVEV (reference sequence). This CDR3 comprises 13 residues. Written as DNA, the CDR3 is TGTGCCAGCGCGGGACAGGGCACCGGGGAGCTGTTTTTT. It codes for CASAGQGTGELFF.

The chain joins TRBV7-8 to TRBJ2-5, with D possibly being TRBD1 (5 bases). V lost 5 bases, J lost 7 bases, and 20 bases lay in between. The CDR3 extends over 15 amino acids. CDR1 is SGHVS, CDR2 FQNEAQ, per germline. The CDR3 coding sequence is TGTGCCAGCAGCCCCCCGACAGAGGCGTGGGGGACCCAGTACTTC. Encoded protein: CASSPPTEAWGTQYF.

This chain links TRBV19 with TRBJ1-2, with no clear D. The length of the CDR3 is 17 residues. The V end was cut by 6 bases, the J end by 8 bases, with 28 bases between. Germline CDR1 reads LNHDA; CDR2 reads SQIVND (reference sequence). In nucleotides, the CDR3 is TGTGCCAGTAGCCTCTCACACGGCGCTTCTTCTATGCGGGGCTACACCTTC. It translates to CASSLSHGASSMRGYTF. Variable domain in full (rest from reference TRBV19 and TRBJ1-2): DGGITQSPKYLFRKEGQNVTLSCEQNLNHDAMYWYRQDPGQGLRLIYYSQIVNDFQKGDIAEGYSVSREKKESFPLTVTSAQKNPTAFYLCASSLSHGASSMRGYTFGSGTRLTVV.

This rearrangement joins TRBV5-1 to TRBJ2-1; 9 bases line up with TRBD2. V dropped 4 bases and J dropped 7; count of bases not matched to a gene: 6. CDR3 size: 14 residues. Germline V lookup: CDR1 SGHRS, CDR2 YFSETQ. The CDR3 DNA sequence: TGCGCCAGCAGCGACGGCGGGGGGGCGAATGAGCAGTTCTTC. Its translation is CASSDGGGANEQFF.

The rearrangement uses TRBV7-6 and TRBJ2-2; 8 bases are a match to TRBD1. Losses at the gene ends were 3 bases for V and 5 bases for J; bases not matched to a gene: 5. Germline values: CDR1 SGHVS, CDR2 FNYEAQ. The CDR3 is made up of 15 amino acids. Written as DNA, the CDR3 is TGTGCCAGCAGCTTGGGACAGGCCTCTACCGGGGAGCTGTTTTTT. Encoded protein: CASSLGQASTGELFF.

This chain joins TRBV7-2 and TRBJ2-5; 7 positions agree with TRBD1. CDR1 SGHTA and CDR2 FQGNSA come from the germline V gene. The CDR3 is 13 amino acids. V trimming: 5 bases; J trimming: 4 bases; junction bases outside the gene matches: 4. The DNA for the CDR3 is TGTGCCAGCAGCCCGAACAGGGGAGAGACCCAGTACTTC. It specifies CASSPNRGETQYF.

The chain couples TRBV5-1 to TRBJ2-3, with 11 nucleotides matching TRBD2. Trimming took 4 bases from V and 1 from J; bases not matched to a gene: 2. Germline V gene lookup returns CDR1 SGHRS and CDR2 YFSETQ. This CDR3 region has 15 residues. The CDR3: CASSPGLAGTDTQYF. In nucleotides, the CDR3 is TGCGCCAGCAGCCCGGGACTAGCGGGCACAGATACGCAGTATTTT. Full variable domain (missing parts from reference TRBV5-1 and TRBJ2-3): KAGVTQTPRYLIKTRGQQVTLSCSPISGHRSVSWYQQTPGQGLQFLFEYFSETQRNKGNFPGRFSGRQFSNSRSEMNVSTLELGDSALYLCASSPGLAGTDTQYFGPGTRLTVL.

The chain couples TRBV25-1 to TRBJ1-1, with D possibly matching TRBD1 (5 bases). CDR3 length equals 15 residues. Trimming left V 1 base short and J 4 bases short, with 13 bases between. Germline V gives CDR1 MGHDK, CDR2 SYGVNS. As DNA, the CDR3 is TGTGCCAGCAGTGAATGGGGGGAAGGGGTCACTGAAGCTTTCTTT. Protein sequence: CASSEWGEGVTEAFF. Full variable domain (missing parts from reference TRBV25-1 and TRBJ1-1): EADIYQTPRYLVIGTGKKITLECSQTMGHDKMYWYQQDPGMELHLIHYSYGVNSTEKGDLSSESTVSRIRTEHFPLTLESARPSHTSQYLCASSEWGEGVTEAFFGQGTRLTVV.

The rearrangement uses TRBV2 and TRBJ1-1; no firm D call. CDR1 and CDR2 (germline): SNHLY, FYNNEI. CDR3 size: 14 residues. Trimming removed 3 bases at V and 5 bases at J, with 13 bases between. For the CDR3, the DNA is TGTGCCAGCAGTGACCGGGGTGGTCGGACTGAAGCTTTCTTT. Its protein is CASSDRGGRTEAFF.

The J gene is TRBJ2-1, the V gene TRBV10-1; D gene uncertain. Germline CDR1 and CDR2: WNHNN and SYGVQD (reference sequence). The CDR3 loop spans 13 amino acids. V shed 2 bases and J shed 8 bases, with 10 bases lying between them. CDR3 loop: CASSEAGSDEQFF. DNA of the CDR3: TGCGCCAGCAGTGAGGCCGGGTCCGATGAGCAGTTCTTC.

The genes are TRBV28 and TRBJ2-3; D is undetermined. Per the germline V gene, CDR1 is MDHEN and CDR2 is SYDVKM. V lost 3 bases, J lost 0 bases, and 10 bases lay in between. CDR3 length equals 15 residues. The CDR3 DNA is TGTGCCAGCAGTTTTGGCCAGGTTAGCACAGATACGCAGTATTTT. It yields the protein CASSFGQVSTDTQYF.

The V and J genes are TRBV5-1 and TRBJ2-7; a weak D match, TRBD1 (5 bases). The CDR3 has 14 amino acids. The V gene's germline CDR1 is SGHRS and CDR2 YFSETQ. Trimming removed 2 bases from V and 2 bases from J, with 11 bases in between. DNA of the CDR3: TGCGCCAGCAGCTTAAAACAGGAGCCCTACGAGCAGTACTTC. It codes for CASSLKQEPYEQYF.

This rearrangement joins TRBV10-1 to TRBJ2-1, with D possibly being TRBD1 (6 bases). Germline CDR1 reads WNHNN; CDR2 reads SYGVQD (reference sequence). V was clipped by 7 bases and J by 5 bases, with 9 bases between them. The CDR3 sequence is 12 residues long. CDR3 loop: CASIGDNNEQFF. The CDR3 bases are TGCGCCAGCATAGGGGACAACAATGAGCAGTTCTTC.

The CDR3 sequence is CASGRPGQGRNEQYF. The CDR3 DNA is TGTGCTAGTGGGCGCCCGGGACAGGGGAGGAACGAGCAGTACTTC. The genes are TRBV12-5 and TRBJ2-7, with 10 bases lining up with TRBD1. CDR3 size: 15 residues. The trim removed 6 bases at V and 5 bases at J, leaving 10 bases unmatched. Germline CDR1 reads LGHNT; CDR2 reads FRNRAP.

The J gene is TRBJ2-7, the V gene TRBV29-1, with D possibly TRBD2 on 6 matching bases. CDR1 and CDR2 (germline): SQVTM, ANQGSEA. This CDR3 comprises 13 residues. The V end lost 3 bases, the J end lost 3 bases, and 12 bases lay between the germline ends. CDR3 coding DNA: TGCAGCGTTGAGGTAGCGGAGAACTACGAGCAGTACTTC. It codes for CSVEVAENYEQYF.

V gene TRBV12-3 or TRBV12-4 combines with J gene TRBJ1-2, with no clear D. The CDR3 length is 13 residues. Trimming left V 5 bases short and J 4 bases short, with 11 bases between. The CDR3 nucleotides are TGTGCCAGCAGTCCGAGACTGAGCTATGGCTACACCTTC. Translating gives CASSPRLSYGYTF.

This clone has a handful of counts. The chain uses TRBV7-8 and TRBJ1-5; TRBD1 might be the D (6 bases). V lost 5 bases to trimming and J lost 0 bases, with 14 bases between them. Germline CDR1 is SGHVS and CDR2 is FQNEAQ. The CDR3 sequence is 16 residues long. CDR3 region: CASSRVQGYSNQPQHF. The CDR3 region has the DNA TGTGCCAGCAGCCGTGTCCAGGGGTATAGCAATCAGCCCCAGCATTTT.

This clone has more than one count but fewer than ten. The rearrangement uses TRBV5-5 and TRBJ1-2, with 7 positions matching TRBD1. Germline CDR1 reads SGHKS; CDR2 reads YYEKEE (reference sequence). The CDR3 covers 14 residues. V shed 4 bases and J 4 bases; nucleotides not matched to a gene: 7. The CDR3 region is CASSPGGAGYGYTF. The CDR3 DNA is TGTGCCAGCAGCCCAGGGGGTGCGGGCTATGGCTACACCTTC.

This chain uses TRBV6-5 with TRBJ2-7; TRBD2 matches 11 bases. V dropped 6 bases and J dropped 3; count of bases not matched to a gene: 4. Germline CDR1 and CDR2: MNHEY and SVGAGI. There are 14 residues in the CDR3. CDR3 DNA: TGTGCCAGCAGGATGACTAGCGGGGTCTACGAGCAGTACTTC. As protein: CASRMTSGVYEQYF.

The chain joins TRBV6-5 to TRBJ1-4; TRBD1 aligns across 7 bases. V shed 9 bases, J shed 3 bases, and the junction held 7 bases outside the gene matches. This CDR3 spans 14 amino acids. The germline gives CDR1 MNHEY, CDR2 SVGAGI. For the CDR3, the DNA is TGTGCCAGTAAAACAGGGGTTGCTAATGAAAAACTGTTTTTT. Its protein product is CASKTGVANEKLFF.

The chain has TRBV2 and TRBJ2-5; 8 positions agree with TRBD2. The germline CDR1 and CDR2 sequences are SNHLY and FYNNEI. The CDR3 spans 13 residues. Unmatched junction bases numbered 3, after V lost 4 bases and J lost 5 bases. DNA for the CDR3: TGTGCCAGCAGTGGACTAGCGCGGGAGACCCAGTACTTC. Amino acid sequence: CASSGLARETQYF.

The V call is TRBV5-1, the J call TRBJ1-5, with 10 bases lining up with TRBD1. The CDR3 covers 15 residues. After removal of 4 bases from V and 2 bases from J, the junction contained 3 bases not matched to a gene. Germline V gene sequence: CDR1 SGHRS, CDR2 YFSETQ. The CDR3 reads CASSPGTGGNQPQHF. The CDR3 coding sequence is TGCGCCAGCAGCCCCGGGACAGGGGGCAATCAGCCCCAGCATTTT.

V usage is TRBV6-5 and J usage is TRBJ1-1; 8 bases align to TRBD1. CDR3 length: 15 residues. J lost 3 bases, V lost 5 bases, and 8 bases had no gene match. Germline V gene sequence: CDR1 MNHEY, CDR2 SVGAGI. As DNA, the CDR3 is TGTGCCAGCAGTACCGACAGGGGATCGGACACTGAAGCTTTCTTT. Its translation is CASSTDRGSDTEAFF.

This chain links TRBV6-2 or TRBV6-3 with TRBJ1-5; the match to TRBD1 covers 9 bases. The CDR3 has 16 amino acids. The V segment lost 3 bases and the J segment 4 bases; nucleotides outside the gene matches: 7. The germline gives CDR1 MNHEY, CDR2 SVGEGT. This CDR3 reads CASSYLTGGMNQPQHF. The CDR3 nucleotides read TGTGCCAGCAGTTATCTAACAGGGGGCATGAATCAGCCCCAGCATTTT.

J is TRBJ1-1 and V is TRBV7-9; possible D gene TRBD1, 5 bases. This CDR3 has 15 amino acids. V lost 5 bases and J lost 4, with 17 bases in between. CDR1 is SEHNR, CDR2 FQNEAQ, per germline (reference sequence). The CDR3 loop reads CASSPGRSGGTEAFF. The CDR3 DNA follows: TGTGCCAGCAGCCCCGGACGGTCCGGGGGCACTGAAGCTTTCTTT.

This clone showed up just a few times. The V call is TRBV2, the J call TRBJ2-7, with 8 bases identical to TRBD2. This CDR3 spans 15 amino acids. Germline V gene data show CDR1 as SNHLY and CDR2 as FYNNEI. V dropped 7 bases and J dropped 1; count of bases not matched to a gene: 9. CDR3: CASKAGRGGSYEQYF. DNA for the CDR3: TGTGCCAGCAAGGCCGGGAGGGGGGGATCCTACGAGCAGTACTTC.

This clone appeared a single time. This rearrangement joins TRBV10-3 to TRBJ2-7, with TRBD1 matching 8 bases. Per germline, CDR1 ENHRY and CDR2 SYGVKD. V lost 6 bases, J lost 4 bases, and 11 bases stayed unmatched. This CDR3 contains 15 residues. CDR3 DNA: TGTGCCATCAGAGAAGGACAGGGAGACCCTTACGAGCAGTACTTC. This sequence encodes CAIREGQGDPYEQYF.

The chain recombines TRBV5-8 with TRBJ1-5; 9 bases match TRBD1. The V gene's germline CDR1 is SGHTS and CDR2 YDEGEE. J lost 9 bases, V lost 6 bases, and 13 bases had no gene match. This CDR3 contains 15 residues. The CDR3 here is CASTPAGQGRVPQHF. The DNA for the CDR3 is TGTGCCAGCACCCCAGCAGGACAGGGGAGAGTGCCCCAGCATTTT.

V and J are TRBV9 and TRBJ2-1, with 10 positions matching TRBD2. CDR3 length: 17 residues. In germline, CDR1 is SGDLS, CDR2 YYNGEE. V lost 0 bases, J lost 6 bases, and 9 bases stayed unmatched. CDR3 DNA sequence: TGTGCCAGCAGCGTAGACAGCGGGGGGGCCAATTTCAATGAGCAGTTCTTC. It specifies CASSVDSGGANFNEQFF.

The chain combines TRBV5-6 with TRBJ1-2; D gene unclear. V was trimmed by 4 bases and J by 0 bases, leaving 10 bases between them. The CDR3 totals 14 residues. CDR1 and CDR2 (germline): SGHDT, YYEEEE. CDR3 sequence reads: CASSPYRSNYGYTF. In DNA form, the CDR3 reads TGTGCCAGCAGCCCCTACCGCTCTAACTATGGCTACACCTTC.

This chain links TRBV19 with TRBJ1-2; no definite D call. Trimming left V 6 bases short and J 8 bases short, with 19 bases between. CDR1 and CDR2 (germline): LNHDA, SQIVND (reference sequence). CDR3 size: 14 residues. The CDR3 coding sequence is TGTGCCAGTAGGGAACTCGCGGAGGAGGGCGGCTACACCTTC. This sequence encodes CASRELAEEGGYTF.

This chain connects TRBV5-1 to TRBJ1-6; 7 nucleotides line up with TRBD1. CDR3 size: 15 residues. The junction had 10 bases not matched to a gene; V was cut back by 4 bases and J by 9 bases. CDR1 and CDR2 from the germline V gene are SGHRS and YFSETQ. The CDR3 nucleotides are TGCGCCAGCAGCCCGACAGGGTCGGAGAGTTCACCCCTCCACTTT. Encoded protein: CASSPTGSESSPLHF.